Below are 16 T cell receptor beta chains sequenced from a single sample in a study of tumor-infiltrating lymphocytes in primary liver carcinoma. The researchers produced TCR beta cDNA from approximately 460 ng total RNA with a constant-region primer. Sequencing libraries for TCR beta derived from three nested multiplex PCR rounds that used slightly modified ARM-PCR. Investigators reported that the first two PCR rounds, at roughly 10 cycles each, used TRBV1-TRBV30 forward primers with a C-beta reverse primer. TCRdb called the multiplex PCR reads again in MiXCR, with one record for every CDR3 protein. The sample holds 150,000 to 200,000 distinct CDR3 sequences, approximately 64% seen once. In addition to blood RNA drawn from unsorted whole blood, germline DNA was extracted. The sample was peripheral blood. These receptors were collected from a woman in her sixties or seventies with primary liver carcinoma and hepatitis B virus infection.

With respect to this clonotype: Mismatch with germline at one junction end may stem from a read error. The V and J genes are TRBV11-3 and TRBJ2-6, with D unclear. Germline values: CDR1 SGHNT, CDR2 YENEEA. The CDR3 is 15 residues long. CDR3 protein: CASSPGESVANVLTF. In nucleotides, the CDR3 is TGTGCCAGCAGCCCTGGGGAATCTGTGGCCAACGTCCTGACTTTC.

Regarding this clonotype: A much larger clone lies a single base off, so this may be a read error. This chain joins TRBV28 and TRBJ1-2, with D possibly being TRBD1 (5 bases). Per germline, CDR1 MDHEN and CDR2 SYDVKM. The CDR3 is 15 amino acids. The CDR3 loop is CVSSLVGQGYYGYTF. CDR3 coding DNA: TGTGTCAGCAGTTTAGTGGGGCAGGGATACTATGGCTACACCTTC.

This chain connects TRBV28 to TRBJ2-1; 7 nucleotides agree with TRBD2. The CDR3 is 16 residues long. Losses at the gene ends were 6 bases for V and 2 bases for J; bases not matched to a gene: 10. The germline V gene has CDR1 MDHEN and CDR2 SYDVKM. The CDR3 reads CASSGSLAEAYNEQFF. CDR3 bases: TGTGCCAGCAGCGGATCCCTAGCGGAGGCCTACAATGAGCAGTTCTTC.

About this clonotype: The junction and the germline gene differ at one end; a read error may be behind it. The CDR3 region is CASSLRSDYNKQFF. The CDR3 DNA follows: TGTGCCAGCAGCCTTAGGTCTGATTACAATAAGCAGTTCTTC. The chain links TRBV11-2 to TRBJ2-1; no clear D. In germline, CDR1 is SGHAT, CDR2 FQNNGV. There are 14 residues in the CDR3.

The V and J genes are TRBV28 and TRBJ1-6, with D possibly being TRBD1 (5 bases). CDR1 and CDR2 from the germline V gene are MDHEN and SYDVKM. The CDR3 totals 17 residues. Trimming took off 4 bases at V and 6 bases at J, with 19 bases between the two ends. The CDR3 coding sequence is TGTGCCAGCAGTTCTACGACAGATGAACCTTCTAATTCACCCCTCCACTTT. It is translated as CASSSTTDEPSNSPLHF.

The CDR3 protein is CASSLARPLAKNIQYF. The CDR3 coding sequence is TGTGCCAGCAGCTTAGCGCGCCCGCTAGCCAAAAACATTCAGTACTTC. The chain is built from TRBV7-8 and TRBJ2-4, with D hard to call. The ends were cut back, 0 bases at V and 0 bases at J, with 9 bases in the middle. The CDR3 has 16 residues. Per germline, CDR1 SGHVS and CDR2 FQNEAQ.

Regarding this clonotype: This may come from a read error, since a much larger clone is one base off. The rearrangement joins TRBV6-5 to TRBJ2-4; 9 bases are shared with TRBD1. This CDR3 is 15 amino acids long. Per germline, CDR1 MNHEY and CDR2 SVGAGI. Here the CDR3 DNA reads TGTGTCAGCAGTTACTCGGGACAGGGTAAAAACATTCAGTACTTC. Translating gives CVSSYSGQGKNIQYF.

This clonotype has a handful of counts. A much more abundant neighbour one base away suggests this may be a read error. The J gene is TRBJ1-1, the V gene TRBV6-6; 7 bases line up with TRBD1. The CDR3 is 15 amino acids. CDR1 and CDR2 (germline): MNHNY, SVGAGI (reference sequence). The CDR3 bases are TGTGCCAGCACCCCGAGACAGGGAGCAAACATTGAAGCTTTCTTT. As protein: CASTPRQGANIEAFF.

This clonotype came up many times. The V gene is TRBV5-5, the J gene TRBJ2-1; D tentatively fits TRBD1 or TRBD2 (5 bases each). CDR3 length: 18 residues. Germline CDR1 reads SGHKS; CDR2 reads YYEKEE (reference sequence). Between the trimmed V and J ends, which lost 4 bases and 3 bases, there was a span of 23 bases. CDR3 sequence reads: CASSPRDPLILNYNEQFF. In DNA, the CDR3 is TGTGCCAGCAGCCCACGGGACCCGCTTATCTTAAACTACAATGAGCAGTTCTTC.

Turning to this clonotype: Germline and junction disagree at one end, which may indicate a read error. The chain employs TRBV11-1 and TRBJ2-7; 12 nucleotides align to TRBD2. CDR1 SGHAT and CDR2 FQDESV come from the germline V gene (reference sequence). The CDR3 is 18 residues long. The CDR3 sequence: CASSLRGTTSGRSYEQYF. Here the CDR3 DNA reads TGCGCCAGCAGCTTAAGGGGGACGACTAGCGGGAGATCCTACGAGCAGTACTTC.

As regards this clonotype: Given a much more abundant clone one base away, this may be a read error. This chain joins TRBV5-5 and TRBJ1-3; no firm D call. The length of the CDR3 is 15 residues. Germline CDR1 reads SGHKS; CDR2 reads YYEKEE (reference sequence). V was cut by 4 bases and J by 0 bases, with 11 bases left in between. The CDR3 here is CASSISGSSGNTIYF. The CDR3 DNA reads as TGTGCCAGCAGCATATCGGGGAGCTCTGGAAACACCATATATTTT.

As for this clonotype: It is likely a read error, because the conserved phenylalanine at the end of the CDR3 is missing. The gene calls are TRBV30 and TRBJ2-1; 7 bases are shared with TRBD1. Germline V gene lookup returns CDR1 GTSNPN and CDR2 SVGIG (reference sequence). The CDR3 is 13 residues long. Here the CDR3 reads CTWKMDRWNEQFS. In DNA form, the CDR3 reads TGTACCTGGAAAATGGACAGGTGGAATGAGCAGTTCTCC.

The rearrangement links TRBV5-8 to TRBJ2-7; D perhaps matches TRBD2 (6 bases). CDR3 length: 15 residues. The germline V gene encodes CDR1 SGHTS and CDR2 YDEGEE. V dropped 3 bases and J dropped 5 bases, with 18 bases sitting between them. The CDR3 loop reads CASSWVTAGEDEQYF. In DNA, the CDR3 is TGTGCCAGCAGCTGGGTGACAGCGGGCGAAGACGAGCAGTACTTC.

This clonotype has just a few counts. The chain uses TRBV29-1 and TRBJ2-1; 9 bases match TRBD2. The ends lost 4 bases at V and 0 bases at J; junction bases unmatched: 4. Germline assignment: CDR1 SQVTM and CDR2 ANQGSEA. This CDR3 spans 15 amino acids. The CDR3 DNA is TGCAGCGTTGTCTGCGGGAGGGGCTCCTACAATGAGCAGTTCTTC. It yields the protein CSVVCGRGSYNEQFF.

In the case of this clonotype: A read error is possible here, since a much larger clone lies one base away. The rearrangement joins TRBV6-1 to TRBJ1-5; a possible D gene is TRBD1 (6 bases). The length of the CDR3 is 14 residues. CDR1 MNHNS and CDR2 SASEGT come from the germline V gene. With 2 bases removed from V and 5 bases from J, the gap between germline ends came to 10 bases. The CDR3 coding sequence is TGTGCCAGCAGTGAATTAGGGGGTCATCAGCCCCAGCATTTT. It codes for CASSELGGHQPQHF.

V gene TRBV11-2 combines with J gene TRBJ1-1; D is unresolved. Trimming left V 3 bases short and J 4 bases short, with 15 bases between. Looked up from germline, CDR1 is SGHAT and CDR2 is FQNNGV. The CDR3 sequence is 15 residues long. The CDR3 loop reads CASSFQVLMITEAFF. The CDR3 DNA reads TGTGCCAGCAGCTTTCAAGTCCTCATGATCACTGAAGCTTTCTTT. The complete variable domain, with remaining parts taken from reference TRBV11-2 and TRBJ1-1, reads EAGVAQSPRYKIIEKRQSVAFWCNPISGHATLYWYQQILGQGPKLLIQFQNNGVVDDSQLPKDRFSAERLKGVDSTLKIQPAKLEDSAVYLCASSFQVLMITEAFFGQGTRLTVV.